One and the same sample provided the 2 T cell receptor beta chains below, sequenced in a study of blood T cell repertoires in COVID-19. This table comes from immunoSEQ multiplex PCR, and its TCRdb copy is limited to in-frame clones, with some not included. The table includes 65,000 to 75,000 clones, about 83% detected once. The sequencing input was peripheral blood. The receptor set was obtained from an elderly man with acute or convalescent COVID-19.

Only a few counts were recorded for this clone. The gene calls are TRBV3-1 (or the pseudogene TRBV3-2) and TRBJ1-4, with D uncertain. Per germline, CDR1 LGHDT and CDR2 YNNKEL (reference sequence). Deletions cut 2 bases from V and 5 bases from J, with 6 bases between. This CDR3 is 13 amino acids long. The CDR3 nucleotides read TGTGCCAGCAGCCAAAACAGAAATGAAAAACTGTTTTTT. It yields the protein CASSQNRNEKLFF.

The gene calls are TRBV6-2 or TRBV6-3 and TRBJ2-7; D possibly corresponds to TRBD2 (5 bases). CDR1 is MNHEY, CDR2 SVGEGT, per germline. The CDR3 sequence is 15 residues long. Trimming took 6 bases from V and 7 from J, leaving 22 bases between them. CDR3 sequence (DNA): TGTGCCAGCAGCACCACTAGACCTTTTCTAGGGGAGCAGTACTTC. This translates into CASSTTRPFLGEQYF.